The TCR beta chain under discussion was sequenced for a study of blood T cell repertoires in COVID-19. The repertoire was sequenced with immunoSEQ multiplex PCR; TCRdb's copy has only in-frame clones and lacks some. The sample includes around 400,000 clones, around 87% of them seen just once. The CDR3 has 14 amino acids. Germline V gene data show CDR1 as SGHVS and CDR2 as FQNEAQ. V lost 2 bases, J lost 10 bases, and 7 bases stayed unmatched. The material sequenced was peripheral blood. The receptor's source is a woman aged 60-70 years with COVID-19, enrolled during active disease. The chain has TRBV7-8 and TRBJ2-3; 9 bases fit TRBD1. In DNA, the CDR3 is TGTGCCAGCAGCTTAACCGGGACAGGGACTCCGCAGTATTTT. Encoded protein: CASSLTGTGTPQYF.